This TCR beta chain originates from a study of T cell responses to AZD1222 COVID-19 vaccine. Overall study findings and caveats: Repertoire collection took place solely once the T cell response had peaked. Distributed over spike, vaccine-associated CD4 TCRs predominated at 160-218 and 743-854.

About this clone: The antigen remains undetermined.

Clones were read by immunoSEQ multiplex PCR, and TCRdb kept only the in-frame ones, dropping some. The table lists roughly 70,000 clones, roughly 78% of them singletons. Trimming pared 9 bases from V and 7 bases from J, leaving 13 bases between. The germline CDR1 and CDR2 sequences are WSHSY and SAAADI. The CDR3 runs to 12 residues. Here the sequenced sample was peripheral blood, taken on day 0 of MenACWY control vaccination. V is TRBV10-2 and J is TRBJ1-5; maybe TRBD1 (6 bases). The TCR originated in an adult in good health. The CDR3 spells CARTGLEQPQHF. The CDR3 DNA is TGCGCCAGAACAGGGTTGGAGCAGCCCCAGCATTTT.